Presented here are 17 T cell receptor beta chains from one specimen sequenced in a study of long-term antiretroviral therapy in people with HIV. Investigators performed immunoSEQ version v3.0 at survey level. Assay: immunoSEQ multiplex PCR; the TCRdb copy retains only in-frame clones and omits some. The table includes 30,000 or so clones, roughly 79% detected once. This material consisted of unsorted PBMCs, taken 3 years after starting antiretroviral therapy. The receptors shown here come from a man between 50 and 59 years old with HIV.

This chain links TRBV9 with TRBJ2-7; 9 bases agree with TRBD1. With V trimmed by 4 bases and J by 3 bases, 5 bases remained unmatched. CDR1 and CDR2 from the germline V gene are SGDLS and YYNGEE. This CDR3 has 14 residues. CDR3 in amino acids: CASSSGTGFYEQYF. The CDR3 nucleotides read TGTGCCAGCAGCTCCGGGACAGGGTTCTACGAGCAGTACTTC.

This clone has just a few counts. The V call is TRBV28, the J call TRBJ2-7, with TRBD1 identical over 9 bases. Looked up from germline, CDR1 is MDHEN and CDR2 is SYDVKM. V lost 6 bases, J lost 4 bases, and 7 bases stayed unmatched. The CDR3 contains 14 residues. As DNA, the CDR3 is TGTGCCAGCAGACGACAGGGGGATAGTTACGAGCAGTACTTC. Residues: CASRRQGDSYEQYF.

V gene TRBV6-5 combines with J gene TRBJ2-1; TRBD2 aligns across 9 bases. CDR1 and CDR2 from the germline V gene are MNHEY and SVGAGI. V lost 0 bases and J lost 7; bases outside the gene matches: 4. The CDR3 totals 15 residues. CDR3 sequence (DNA): TGTGCCAGCAGTTACTCGGGCGGGAGGGGGAATGAGCAGTTCTTC. As protein: CASSYSGGRGNEQFF.

The rearrangement joins TRBV19 to TRBJ2-2; 10 bases map to TRBD1. Losses at the gene ends were 1 base for V and 2 bases for J; bases not matched to a gene: 4. Germline CDR1 LNHDA, CDR2 SQIVND (reference sequence). The CDR3 has 17 amino acids. The CDR3 DNA follows: TGTGCCAGTAGTATAGGCAGACAGGGGGCTAACACCGGGGAGCTGTTTTTT. Its protein product is CASSIGRQGANTGELFF.

V is TRBV9 and J is TRBJ2-3; D possibly corresponds to TRBD2 (5 bases). The CDR3 is 14 residues long. CDR1 and CDR2 (germline): SGDLS, YYNGEE. Trimming removed 0 bases from V and 2 bases from J, with 7 bases in between. The chain's CDR3 is CASSVGENTDTQYF. In nucleotides, the CDR3 is TGTGCCAGCAGCGTAGGGGAGAACACAGATACGCAGTATTTT.

This chain uses TRBV7-8 with TRBJ1-5; D is uncertain. The CDR3 is 12 residues long. V was pared by 5 bases and J by 11 bases, with 13 bases between. CDR1 and CDR2 from the germline V gene are SGHVS and FQNEAQ. As DNA, the CDR3 is TGTGCCAGCAGCCACGGAACGGAGGCCCAGCATTTT. This encodes CASSHGTEAQHF.

This chain connects TRBV11-2 to TRBJ2-5; the D is unclear. The CDR3 covers 13 residues. In germline, CDR1 is SGHAT, CDR2 FQNNGV. Trimming took 3 bases from V and 1 from J, leaving 6 bases between them. The CDR3 is CASSFGSQETQYF. The DNA for the CDR3 is TGTGCCAGCAGCTTCGGGTCCCAAGAGACCCAGTACTTC.

The chain carries TRBV19 and TRBJ2-7; TRBD2 aligns across 7 bases. This CDR3 contains 14 residues. After removal of 7 bases from V and 4 bases from J, the junction contained 10 bases not matched to a gene. The germline gives CDR1 LNHDA, CDR2 SQIVND (reference sequence). CDR3 amino acids: CASKASGGSYEQYF. The DNA for the CDR3 is TGTGCCAGTAAAGCGTCCGGGGGGTCGTACGAGCAGTACTTC.

The rearrangement uses TRBV10-2 and TRBJ1-2, with 10 bases lining up with TRBD1. Germline CDR1 reads WSHSY; CDR2 reads SAAADI. The CDR3 contains 14 residues. The V and J ends lost 6 bases and 7 bases, in that order; junction bases with no gene match: 8. CDR3 sequence reads: CASSTMTGGSGYTF. DNA of the CDR3: TGCGCCAGCAGCACAATGACAGGGGGCTCTGGCTACACCTTC.

This sequence joins TRBV6-6 and TRBJ1-1, with TRBD1 as a possible D gene (6 bases). CDR1 is MNHNY and CDR2 is SVGAGI in the germline V gene (reference sequence). Trimming took off 8 bases at V and 5 bases at J, with 15 bases between the two ends. This CDR3 has 13 residues. The CDR3 protein is CASLAGALTEAFF. For the CDR3, the DNA is TGTGCCAGCCTCGCAGGGGCCCTGACTGAAGCTTTCTTT.

A word on this clone: One junction end does not reproduce the germline sequence, and a read error may be involved. The chain employs TRBV5-4 and TRBJ2-2; D unclear. The germline V gene has CDR1 SGHNT and CDR2 YYREEE (reference sequence). This CDR3 region has 15 residues. The CDR3: CASSQDWTYTGELFF. The CDR3 DNA is TGCGCCAGCAGCCAAGATTGGACGTACACCGGGGAGCTGTTTTTT.

This clone was seen a handful of times. The V gene is TRBV7-9, the J gene TRBJ1-6; D is undetermined. V dropped 8 bases and J dropped 6 bases, with 17 bases sitting between them. The CDR3 totals 15 residues. Germline loops: CDR1 SEHNR, CDR2 FQNEAQ (reference sequence). CDR3 bases: TGTGCCAGCCGGGATGACGGCTCGGGTAATTCACCCCTCCACTTT. It encodes CASRDDGSGNSPLHF.

The genes are TRBV2 and TRBJ2-3; 9 nucleotides match TRBD2. This CDR3 contains 16 residues. V shed 5 bases and J 2 bases; nucleotides not matched to a gene: 8. In germline, CDR1 is SNHLY, CDR2 FYNNEI. The CDR3 loop reads CASSQQGTSNTDTQYF. The DNA of the CDR3 is TGTGCCAGCAGTCAACAAGGGACTAGCAACACAGATACGCAGTATTTT.

The chain combines TRBV9 with TRBJ1-1; D call uncertain. This CDR3 comprises 13 residues. Trimming removed 1 base at V and 4 bases at J, with 8 bases between. Germline loops: CDR1 SGDLS, CDR2 YYNGEE. CDR3 in amino acids: CASSVNEITEAFF. CDR3 DNA sequence: TGTGCCAGCAGCGTAAACGAGATCACTGAAGCTTTCTTT.

The chain uses TRBV2 and TRBJ2-2; 9 positions agree with TRBD1. The CDR3 runs 17 residues. Germline-derived CDR1 and CDR2 are SNHLY and FYNNEI. V lost 6 bases and J lost 0; bases outside the gene matches: 8. CDR3 region: CASRGTGLLANTGELFF. The CDR3 DNA sequence: TGTGCCAGCAGGGGGACAGGGCTTCTAGCGAACACCGGGGAGCTGTTTTTT.

V gene TRBV5-5 combines with J gene TRBJ1-3, with TRBD1 as a possible D gene (5 bases). CDR1 is SGHKS and CDR2 is YYEKEE in the germline V gene (reference sequence). The CDR3 has 15 residues. The germline V and J ends were trimmed by 5 bases and 4 bases, with 16 bases remaining between them. In DNA, the CDR3 is TGTGCCAGCAGTCCACAGACAGCAATGGGAAACACCATATATTTT. Translation: CASSPQTAMGNTIYF.

The chain uses TRBV28 and TRBJ2-3, with TRBD2 matching 10 bases. This CDR3 comprises 15 residues. Germline lookup yields CDR1 MDHEN and CDR2 SYDVKM. Trimming took 6 bases from V and 4 from J; bases not matched to a gene: 7. In nucleotides, the CDR3 is TGTGCCAGCAGCTCCACTAGCGGGATGTCAGATACGCAGTATTTT. Amino acids: CASSSTSGMSDTQYF.